These 18 T cell receptor beta chains share one sample of origin, sequenced in a study of cytomegalovirus exposure and HLA in healthy donors. PCR used 60 Vbeta primers and 13 Jbeta primers. Only in-frame clones appear in the TCRdb table, and some are missing; sequencing was by immunoSEQ multiplex PCR. The sample yields about 120,000 clones, of which the top ten take up 1.5% to 2%. Sequencing was done on a sample of PBMCs. These receptors were taken from a man between 18 and 35 years old in good health and CMV-seronegative.

A note on this clone: A read error may account for a junction end that differs from germline. This chain uses TRBV5-6 with TRBJ2-2; tentative D call: TRBD2 (7 bases). The CDR3 has 15 amino acids. Germline V gives CDR1 SGHDT, CDR2 YYEEEE. The CDR3: CATSRGGLNTGELFF. The CDR3 coding sequence is TGTGCCACCAGCCGCGGGGGCCTGAACACCGGGGAGCTGTTTTTT.

The rearrangement links TRBV6-5 to TRBJ2-3, with D perhaps TRBD2 (5 bases). Deletions cut 2 bases from V and 1 base from J, with 7 bases between. This CDR3 comprises 14 residues. Germline loops: CDR1 MNHEY, CDR2 SVGAGI. CDR3 residues: CASSYLSGTDTQYF. The DNA of the CDR3 is TGTGCCAGCAGTTACCTTAGCGGCACAGATACGCAGTATTTT.

The chain couples TRBV28 to TRBJ2-5, with 7 bases matching TRBD2. Germline loops: CDR1 MDHEN, CDR2 SYDVKM. This CDR3 has 13 amino acids. Losses at the gene ends were 5 bases for V and 2 bases for J; bases not matched to a gene: 2. In DNA form, the CDR3 reads TGTGCCAGCAGTCGCGGGGGACAAGAGACCCAGTACTTC. Protein product: CASSRGGQETQYF.

V gene TRBV19 combines with J gene TRBJ1-2; tentatively, D is TRBD1 (6 bases). This CDR3 is built from 15 residues. The germline V and J ends were trimmed by 9 bases and 5 bases, with 22 bases remaining between them. Germline assignment: CDR1 LNHDA and CDR2 SQIVND (reference sequence). The CDR3 region has the DNA TGTGCCAGCCAGGGCTCAAACAGGGTCTTTTATGGCTACACCTTC. Residues: CASQGSNRVFYGYTF.

This rearrangement joins TRBV4-3 to TRBJ2-7; D is unresolved. Germline CDR1 is LGHNA and CDR2 is YSLEER. CDR3 size: 15 residues. V lost 3 bases, J lost 2 bases, and 14 bases lay in between. This chain's CDR3 is CASSQTGLGTYEQYF. The CDR3 bases are TGCGCCAGCAGCCAGACGGGTTTAGGAACCTACGAGCAGTACTTC.

The chain joins TRBV1 to TRBJ2-7; the listed D gene, TRBD2, was not tested against the DNA. TRBV1 is labeled a pseudogene. This CDR3 spans 13 amino acids. This chain's CDR3 is CTSSQPKSYEQYF. The CDR3 DNA follows: TGCACCAGCAGCCAGCCTAAATCCTACGAGCAGTACTTC.

The rearrangement uses TRBV6-5 and TRBJ2-1; TRBD1 is a possible D gene (5 bases). Per the germline V gene, CDR1 is MNHEY and CDR2 is SVGAGI. V lost 6 bases, J lost 11 bases, and 23 bases lay in between. This CDR3 has 15 amino acids. CDR3 DNA sequence: TGTGCCAGCAGCCGTGACAACCGAGGACACAAAAAGCAGTTCTTC. Translation gives CASSRDNRGHKKQFF.

The gene calls are TRBV7-2 and TRBJ2-1; 12 positions match TRBD2. Germline CDR1 and CDR2: SGHTA and FQGNSA. The V segment lost 5 bases and the J segment 4 bases; nucleotides outside the gene matches: 6. CDR3 length: 16 amino acids. The CDR3, as DNA: TGTGCCAGCAGCCCATCCGGGACTAGCGGGTACAATGAGCAGTTCTTC. Translated: CASSPSGTSGYNEQFF. The full variable domain, in which reference TRBV7-2 and TRBJ2-1 provide the parts outside the CDR3, is GAGVSQSPSNKVTEKGKDVELRCDPISGHTALYWYRQSLGQGLEFLIYFQGNSAPDKSGLPSDRFSAERTGGSVSTLTIQRTQQEDSAVYLCASSPSGTSGYNEQFFGPGTRLTVL.

The chain recombines TRBV18 with TRBJ1-3; D is unclear. From germline, CDR1 is KGHSH and CDR2 LQKENI. The CDR3 consists of 15 residues. Trimming pared 3 bases from V and 0 bases from J, leaving 9 bases between. CDR3 amino acids: CASSPPGVSGNTIYF. The CDR3 DNA sequence: TGTGCCAGCTCACCCCCCGGGGTCTCTGGAAACACCATATATTTT.

CDR3 residues: CASSLGLAAGEKLFF. CDR3 in DNA: TGTGCCAGCAGTTTGGGGCTAGCGGCGGGGGAAAAACTGTTTTTT. V usage is TRBV28 and J usage is TRBJ1-4; TRBD1 is a possible D gene (5 bases). The CDR3 length is 15 residues. The V end was cut by 3 bases, the J end by 8 bases, with 16 bases between. Germline V gives CDR1 MDHEN, CDR2 SYDVKM.

The V call is TRBV19, the J call TRBJ2-5, with TRBD2 identical over 11 bases. The germline V gene encodes CDR1 LNHDA and CDR2 SQIVND (reference sequence). J gave up 5 bases and V 6 bases, and 2 bases lay outside the gene matches. The CDR3 has 13 amino acids. CDR3 nucleotides: TGTGCCAGTAGGACTAGCGGGAAGGAGACCCAGTACTTC. It yields the protein CASRTSGKETQYF. Filled out from reference TRBV19 and TRBJ2-5, the complete variable domain reads DGGITQSPKYLFRKEGQNVTLSCEQNLNHDAMYWYRQDPGQGLRLIYYSQIVNDFQKGDIAEGYSVSREKKESFPLTVTSAQKNPTAFYLCASRTSGKETQYFGPGTRLLVL.

V gene TRBV9 combines with J gene TRBJ1-2, with unresolved D. The V end lost 1 base, the J end lost 1 base, and 11 bases lay between the germline ends. The CDR3 extends over 15 amino acids. In germline, CDR1 is SGDLS, CDR2 YYNGEE. CDR3 amino acids: CASSVMEGSNYGYTF. CDR3 sequence (DNA): TGTGCCAGCAGCGTAATGGAGGGCAGTAACTATGGCTACACCTTC.

This chain joins TRBV5-1 and TRBJ2-5; unclear D gene. Germline CDR1 reads SGHRS; CDR2 reads YFSETQ. Trimming removed 1 base from V and 1 base from J, with 11 bases in between. The CDR3 consists of 15 residues. The chain's CDR3 is CASSLSATSQETQYF. The CDR3 DNA follows: TGCGCCAGCAGCTTGTCAGCGACCAGCCAAGAGACCCAGTACTTC.

This chain connects TRBV27 to TRBJ1-6; D gene unclear. Germline CDR1 and CDR2: MNHEY and SMNVEV (reference sequence). Trimming stripped 2 bases from V and 6 bases from J, with 5 bases between. The CDR3 has 13 residues. The CDR3 DNA follows: TGTGCCAGCAGTTTAGCCGGTAATTCACCCCTCCACTTT. Protein: CASSLAGNSPLHF.

A note on this clone: The same CDR3 can be traced to other DNA sequences in this sample. The chain joins TRBV5-1 to TRBJ2-7; 11 nucleotides match TRBD1. Per germline, CDR1 SGHRS and CDR2 YFSETQ. The CDR3 contains 14 residues. V lost 3 bases, J lost 3 bases, and 2 bases stayed unmatched. The DNA for the CDR3 is TGCGCCAGCAGCTCCGGGACAGGGGGCTACGAGCAGTACTTC. Amino acid sequence: CASSSGTGGYEQYF.

Notes on this clone: The junction does not match germline at one end; this may be a read error. V usage is TRBV2 and J usage is TRBJ1-5; TRBD1 matches 7 bases. There are 16 residues in the CDR3. Per the germline V gene, CDR1 is SNHLY and CDR2 is FYNNEI. The CDR3 here is CASREETGWNNQPQHF. In DNA, the CDR3 is TGTGCCAGCAGGGAAGAGACAGGGTGGAACAATCAGCCCCAGCATTTT.

CDR3: CASSLRPGSEQYF. The CDR3 DNA reads TGTGCCAGCAGCTTAAGACCGGGATCCGAGCAGTACTTC. The chain combines TRBV11-2 with TRBJ2-7; weak D call: TRBD2 (5 bases). The CDR3 length is 13 residues. In germline, CDR1 is SGHAT, CDR2 FQNNGV. V was trimmed by 2 bases and J by 6 bases, leaving 11 bases between them.

The chain has TRBV7-6 and TRBJ2-1; TRBD2 might be the D (5 bases). V was cut by 2 bases and J by 7 bases, with 12 bases left in between. The CDR3 runs 14 residues. Germline V gives CDR1 SGHVS, CDR2 FNYEAQ. Written as DNA, the CDR3 is TGTGCCAGCAGCTTATCGGGATCGGCGAATGAGCAGTTCTTC. It codes for CASSLSGSANEQFF.